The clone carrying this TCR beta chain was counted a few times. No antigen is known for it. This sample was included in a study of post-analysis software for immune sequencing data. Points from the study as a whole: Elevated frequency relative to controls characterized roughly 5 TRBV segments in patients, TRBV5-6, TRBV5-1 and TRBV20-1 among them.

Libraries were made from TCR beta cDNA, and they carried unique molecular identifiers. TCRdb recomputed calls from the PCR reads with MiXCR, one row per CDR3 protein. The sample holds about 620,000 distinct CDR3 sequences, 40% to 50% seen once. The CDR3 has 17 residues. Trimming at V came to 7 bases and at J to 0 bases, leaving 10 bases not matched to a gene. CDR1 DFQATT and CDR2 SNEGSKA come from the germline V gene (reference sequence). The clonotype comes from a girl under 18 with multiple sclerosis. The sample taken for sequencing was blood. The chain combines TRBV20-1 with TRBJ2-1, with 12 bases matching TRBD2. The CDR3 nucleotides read TGCAGTGTCCTTCTAGCGGGAGGGGTCATCTCCTACAATGAGCAGTTCTTC. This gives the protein CSVLLAGGVISYNEQFF.